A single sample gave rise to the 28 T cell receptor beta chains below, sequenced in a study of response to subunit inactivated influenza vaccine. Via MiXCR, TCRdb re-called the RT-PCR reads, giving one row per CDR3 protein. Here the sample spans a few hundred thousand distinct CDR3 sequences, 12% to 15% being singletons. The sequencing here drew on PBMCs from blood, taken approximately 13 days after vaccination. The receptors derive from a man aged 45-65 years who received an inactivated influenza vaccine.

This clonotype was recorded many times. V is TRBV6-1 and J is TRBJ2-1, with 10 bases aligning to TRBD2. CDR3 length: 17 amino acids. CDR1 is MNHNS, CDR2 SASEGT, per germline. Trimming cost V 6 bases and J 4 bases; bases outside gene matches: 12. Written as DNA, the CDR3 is TGTGCCAGCAGCCCAAACCTAGCGGGGGACCGGTACAATGAGCAGTTCTTC. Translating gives CASSPNLAGDRYNEQFF.

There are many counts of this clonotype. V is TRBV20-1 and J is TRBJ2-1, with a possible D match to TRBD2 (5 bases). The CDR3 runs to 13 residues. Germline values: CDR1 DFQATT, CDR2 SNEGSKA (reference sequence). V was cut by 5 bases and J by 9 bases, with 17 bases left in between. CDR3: CSAGGLAWGEQFF. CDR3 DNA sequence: TGCAGTGCTGGCGGACTTGCTTGGGGTGAGCAGTTCTTC.

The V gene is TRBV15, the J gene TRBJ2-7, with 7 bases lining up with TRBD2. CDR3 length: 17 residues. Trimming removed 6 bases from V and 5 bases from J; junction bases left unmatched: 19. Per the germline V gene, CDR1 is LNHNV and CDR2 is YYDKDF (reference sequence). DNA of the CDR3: TGTGCCACCAGACGAGAGAAATTTGGACTAGAAGATAACGAGCAGTACTTC. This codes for CATRREKFGLEDNEQYF.

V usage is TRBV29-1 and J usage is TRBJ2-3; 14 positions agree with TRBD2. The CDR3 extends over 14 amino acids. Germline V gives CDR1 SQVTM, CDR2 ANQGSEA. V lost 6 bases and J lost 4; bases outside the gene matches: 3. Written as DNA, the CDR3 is TGCAGCGTGCCGGGACTAGCGGGAGCAGATACGCAGTATTTT. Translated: CSVPGLAGADTQYF.

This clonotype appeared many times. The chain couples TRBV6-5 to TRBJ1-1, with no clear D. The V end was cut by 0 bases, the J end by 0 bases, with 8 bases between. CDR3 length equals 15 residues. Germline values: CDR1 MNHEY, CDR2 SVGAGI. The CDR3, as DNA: TGTGCCAGCAGTTACTCGATCGGAATGAACACTGAAGCTTTCTTT. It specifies CASSYSIGMNTEAFF.

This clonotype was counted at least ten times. The CDR3 DNA reads as TGTGCCAGCAGTTTTTCTCCCGGGGGGCTGATCTATGGCTACACCTTC. Translated, it gives CASSFSPGGLIYGYTF. This sequence joins TRBV12-3 or TRBV12-4 and TRBJ1-2; TRBD1 is a possible D gene (6 bases). V lost 3 bases and J lost 4, with 18 bases in between. CDR3 length: 16 residues.

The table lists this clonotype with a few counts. This CDR3 is CASSLVRRELVDTQYF. Written as DNA, the CDR3 is TGTGCCAGCAGCTTGGTTAGGAGAGAGCTCGTAGATACGCAGTATTTT. This chain links TRBV5-6 with TRBJ2-3; D gene unclear. The V end lost 0 bases, the J end lost 5 bases, and 16 bases lay between the germline ends. CDR3 length: 16 residues. Germline-derived CDR1 and CDR2 are SGHDT and YYEEEE.

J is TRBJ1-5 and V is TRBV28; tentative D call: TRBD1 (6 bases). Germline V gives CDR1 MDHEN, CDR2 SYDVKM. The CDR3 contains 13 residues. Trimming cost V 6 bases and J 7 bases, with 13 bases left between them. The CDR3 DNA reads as TGTGCCAGCAGACCCAGGGGAAGACAGCCCCAGCATTTT. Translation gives CASRPRGRQPQHF.

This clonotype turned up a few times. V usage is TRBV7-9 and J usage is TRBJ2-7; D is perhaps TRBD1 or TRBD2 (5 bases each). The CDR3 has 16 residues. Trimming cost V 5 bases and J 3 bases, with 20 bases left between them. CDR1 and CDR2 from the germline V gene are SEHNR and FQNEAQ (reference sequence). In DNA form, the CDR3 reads TGTGCCAGCAGCCCTCCGACCGGGACCCACTACTACGAGCAGTACTTC. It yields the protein CASSPPTGTHYYEQYF.

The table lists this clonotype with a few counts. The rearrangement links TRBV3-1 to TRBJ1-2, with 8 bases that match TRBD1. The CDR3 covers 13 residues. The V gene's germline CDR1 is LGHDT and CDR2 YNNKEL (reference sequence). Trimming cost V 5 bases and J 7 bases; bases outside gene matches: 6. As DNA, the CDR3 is TGTGCCAGCAGCGGGGGGACAGGACGTGGCTACACCTTC. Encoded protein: CASSGGTGRGYTF.

The CDR3 loop is CASSMWDRATDTQYF. CDR3 DNA: TGTGCCAGTAGTATGTGGGACAGGGCCACAGATACGCAGTATTTT. V and J are TRBV19 and TRBJ2-3; 9 positions agree with TRBD1. This CDR3 is built from 15 residues. V gave up 3 bases and J gave up 2 bases; unmatched junction bases: 3. Germline V gives CDR1 LNHDA, CDR2 SQIVND (reference sequence).

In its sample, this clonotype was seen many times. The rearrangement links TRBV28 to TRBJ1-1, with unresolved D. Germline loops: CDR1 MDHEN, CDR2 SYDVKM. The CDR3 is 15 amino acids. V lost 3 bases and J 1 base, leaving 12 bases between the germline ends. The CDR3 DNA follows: TGTGCCAGCAGTTTCGTGTCAAGCCCGAACACTGAAGCTTTCTTT. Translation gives CASSFVSSPNTEAFF.

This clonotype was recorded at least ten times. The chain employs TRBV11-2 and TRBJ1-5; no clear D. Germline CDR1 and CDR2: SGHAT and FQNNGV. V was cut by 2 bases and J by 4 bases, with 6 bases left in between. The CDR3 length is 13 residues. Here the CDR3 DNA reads TGTGCCAGCAGCTTACAAGTAAATCAGCCCCAGCATTTT. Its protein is CASSLQVNQPQHF.

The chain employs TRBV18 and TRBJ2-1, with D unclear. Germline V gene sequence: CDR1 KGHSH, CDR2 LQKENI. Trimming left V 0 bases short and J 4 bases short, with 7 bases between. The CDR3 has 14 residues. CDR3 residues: CASSPPLLYNEQFF. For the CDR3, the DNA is TGTGCCAGCTCACCACCGCTTCTATACAATGAGCAGTTCTTC.

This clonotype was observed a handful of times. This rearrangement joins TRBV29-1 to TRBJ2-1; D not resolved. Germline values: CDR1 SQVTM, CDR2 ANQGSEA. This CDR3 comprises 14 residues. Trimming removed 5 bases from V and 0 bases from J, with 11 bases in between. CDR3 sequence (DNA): TGCAGCGTTCGCAGAACGAGCTCCTACAATGAGCAGTTCTTC. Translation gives CSVRRTSSYNEQFF.

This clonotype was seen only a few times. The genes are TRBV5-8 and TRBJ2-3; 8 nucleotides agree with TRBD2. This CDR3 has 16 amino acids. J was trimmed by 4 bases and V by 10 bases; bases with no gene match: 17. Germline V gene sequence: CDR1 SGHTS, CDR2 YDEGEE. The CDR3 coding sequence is TGTGCCGCCGGGGGCGGGAGGATGGTTGTAGCAGATACGCAGTATTTT. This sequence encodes CAAGGGRMVVADTQYF.

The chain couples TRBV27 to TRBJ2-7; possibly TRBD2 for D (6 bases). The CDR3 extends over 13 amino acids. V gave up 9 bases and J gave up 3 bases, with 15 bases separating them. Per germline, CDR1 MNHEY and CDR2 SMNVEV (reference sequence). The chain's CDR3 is CASGGTHHYEQYF. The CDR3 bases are TGTGCCAGTGGAGGGACCCATCACTACGAGCAGTACTTC.

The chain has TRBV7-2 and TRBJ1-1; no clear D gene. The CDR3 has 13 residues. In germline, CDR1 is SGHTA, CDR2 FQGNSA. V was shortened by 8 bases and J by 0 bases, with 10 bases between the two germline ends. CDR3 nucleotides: TGTGCCAGCCGCCTCGGGGTGAACACTGAAGCTTTCTTT. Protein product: CASRLGVNTEAFF. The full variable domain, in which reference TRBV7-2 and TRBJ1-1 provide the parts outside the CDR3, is GAGVSQSPSNKVTEKGKDVELRCDPISGHTALYWYRQSLGQGLEFLIYFQGNSAPDKSGLPSDRFSAERTGGSVSTLTIQRTQQEDSAVYLCASRLGVNTEAFFGQGTRLTVV.

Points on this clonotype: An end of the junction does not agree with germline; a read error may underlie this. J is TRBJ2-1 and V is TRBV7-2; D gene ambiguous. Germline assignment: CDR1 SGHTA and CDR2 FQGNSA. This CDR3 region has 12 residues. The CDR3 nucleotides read TGTGCCAGCAGCTTAGCGCCACTCCCCCCGGTCTTC. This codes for CASSLAPLPPVF.

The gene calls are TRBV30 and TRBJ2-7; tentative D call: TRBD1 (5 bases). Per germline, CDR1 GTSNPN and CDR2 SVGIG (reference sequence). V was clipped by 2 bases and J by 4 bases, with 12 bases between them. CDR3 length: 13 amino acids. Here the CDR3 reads CAWSSAGIYEQYF. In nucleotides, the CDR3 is TGTGCCTGGAGTTCGGCAGGGATATACGAGCAGTACTTC.

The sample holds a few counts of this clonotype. The CDR3 DNA sequence: TGTGCCAGCAGAGGTGGGAGCCACACCGGGGAGCTGTTTTTT. Its translation is CASRGGSHTGELFF. J is TRBJ2-2 and V is TRBV7-8; maybe TRBD2 (5 bases). CDR1 is SGHVS and CDR2 is FQNEAQ in the germline V gene. This CDR3 has 14 amino acids. V lost 6 bases and J 3 bases, leaving 11 bases between the germline ends.

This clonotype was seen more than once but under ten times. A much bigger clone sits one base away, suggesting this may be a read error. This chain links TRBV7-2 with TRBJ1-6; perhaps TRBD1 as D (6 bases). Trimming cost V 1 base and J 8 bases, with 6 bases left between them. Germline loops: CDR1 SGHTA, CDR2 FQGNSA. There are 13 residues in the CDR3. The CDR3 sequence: CASSLEGDSPLHF. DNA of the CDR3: TGTGCCAGCAGCTTAGAGGGGGATTCACCCCTCCACTTT.

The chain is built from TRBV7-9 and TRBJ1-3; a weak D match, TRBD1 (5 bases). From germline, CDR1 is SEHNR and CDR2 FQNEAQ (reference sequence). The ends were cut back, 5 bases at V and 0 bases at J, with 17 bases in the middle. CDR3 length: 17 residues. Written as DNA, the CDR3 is TGTGCCAGCAGCATTAACTTAATGGGACGCTCTGGAAACACCATATATTTT. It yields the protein CASSINLMGRSGNTIYF.

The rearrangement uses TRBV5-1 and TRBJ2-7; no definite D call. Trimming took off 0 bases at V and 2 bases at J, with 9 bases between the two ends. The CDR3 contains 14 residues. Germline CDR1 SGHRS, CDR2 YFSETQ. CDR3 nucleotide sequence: TGCGCCAGCAGCTTGGTGCCAGGAACCTACGAGCAGTACTTC. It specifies CASSLVPGTYEQYF. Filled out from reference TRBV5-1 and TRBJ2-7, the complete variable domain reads KAGVTQTPRYLIKTRGQQVTLSCSPISGHRSVSWYQQTPGQGLQFLFEYFSETQRNKGNFPGRFSGRQFSNSRSEMNVSTLELGDSALYLCASSLVPGTYEQYFGPGTRLTVT.

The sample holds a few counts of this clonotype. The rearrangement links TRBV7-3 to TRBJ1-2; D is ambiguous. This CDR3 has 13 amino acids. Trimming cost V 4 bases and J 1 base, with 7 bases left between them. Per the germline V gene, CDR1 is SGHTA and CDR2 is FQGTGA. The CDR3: CASSSGVNYGYTF. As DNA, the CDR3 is TGTGCCAGCAGCTCCGGAGTTAACTATGGCTACACCTTC. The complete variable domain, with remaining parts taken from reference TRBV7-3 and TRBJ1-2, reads GAGVSQTPSNKVTEKGKYVELRCDPISGHTALYWYRQSLGQGPEFLIYFQGTGAADDSGLPNDRFFAVRPEGSVSTLKIQRTERGDSAVYLCASSSGVNYGYTFGSGTRLTVV.

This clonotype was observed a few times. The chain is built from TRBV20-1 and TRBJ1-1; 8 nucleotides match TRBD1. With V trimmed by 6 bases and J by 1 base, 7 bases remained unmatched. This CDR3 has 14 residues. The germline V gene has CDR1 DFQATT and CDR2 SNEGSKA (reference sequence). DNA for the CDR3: TGCAGTGCCCGAGGACAGGGCCCGAACACTGAAGCTTTCTTT. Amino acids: CSARGQGPNTEAFF.

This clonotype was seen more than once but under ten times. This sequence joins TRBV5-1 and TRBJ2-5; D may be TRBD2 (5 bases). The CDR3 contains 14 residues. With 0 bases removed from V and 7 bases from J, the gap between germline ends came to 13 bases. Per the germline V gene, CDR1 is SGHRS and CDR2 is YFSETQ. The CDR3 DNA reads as TGCGCCAGCAGCTTGGGCACAGACGGAGGGACCCAGTACTTC. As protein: CASSLGTDGGTQYF.

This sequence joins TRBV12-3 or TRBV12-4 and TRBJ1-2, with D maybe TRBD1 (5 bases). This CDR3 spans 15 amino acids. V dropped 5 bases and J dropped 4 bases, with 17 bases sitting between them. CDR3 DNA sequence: TGTGCCAGCAGTCCTCGACCGAGGGGAGGCTATGGCTACACCTTC. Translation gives CASSPRPRGGYGYTF.